This TCR beta chain stems from a study of blood T cell repertoires in COVID-19. Repertoires were generated with immunoSEQ multiplex PCR, while TCRdb's copy carries only in-frame clones and drops some. The data hold about 110,000 clones, with under 85% observed a single time. The TCR sequence derives from a woman in her seventies with acute or convalescent COVID-19. Sequenced input: peripheral blood.

This CDR3 reads CAWSSGGAEQYF. CDR3 coding DNA: TGTGCCTGGAGTTCGGGAGGGGCTGAGCAGTACTTC. The rearrangement joins TRBV30 to TRBJ2-7; TRBD2 matches at 8 bases. J gave up 7 bases and V 2 bases, and 4 bases lay outside the gene matches. CDR1 is GTSNPN, CDR2 SVGIG, per germline (reference sequence). There are 12 residues in the CDR3.